The 18 T cell receptor beta chains reported below all come from one sample, sequenced in a study of metastatic and nonmetastatic thyroid tumors. TCRdb reprocessed the PCR reads via MiXCR. Of 20,000 to 25,000 clones in the sample, over 9% were seen once. Each patient went into thyroid surgery without having received any treatment. Specimen: blood. The receptors originated from a female donor with papillary thyroid cancer or a benign thyroid nodule (not recorded which). Some clones in this sample may be carry-over from other donors' samples.

The gene calls are TRBV12-3 or TRBV12-4 and TRBJ2-7, with D possibly being TRBD1 or TRBD2 (6 bases each). This CDR3 spans 14 amino acids. The V end lost 10 bases, the J end lost 2 bases, and 18 bases lay between the germline ends. The DNA of the CDR3 is TGTGCCACCAGCCCGGAGGGACACCCCTACGAGCAGTACTTC. It specifies CATSPEGHPYEQYF.

This clone showed up many times. CDR3 loop: CASSQVSGSYNEQFF. The DNA for the CDR3 is TGTGCCAGCAGCCAAGTTAGCGGTTCCTACAATGAGCAGTTCTTC. This chain joins TRBV3-1 and TRBJ2-1; D may be TRBD2 (6 bases). Germline values: CDR1 LGHDT, CDR2 YNNKEL (reference sequence). This CDR3 contains 15 residues. With 1 base removed from V and 1 base from J, the gap between germline ends came to 8 bases.

Ten or more counts support this clone. The rearrangement links TRBV19 to TRBJ2-3, with a tentative D call TRBD2 (6 bases). There are 15 residues in the CDR3. Trimming cost V 6 bases and J 4 bases, with 17 bases left between them. Looked up from germline, CDR1 is LNHDA and CDR2 is SQIVND (reference sequence). The CDR3, as DNA: TGTGCCAGTAGCCCGGGACTTGGTAAAGCAGATACGCAGTATTTT. Its translation: CASSPGLGKADTQYF.

This clone was picked up many times. V gene TRBV13 combines with J gene TRBJ2-2, with 7 bases aligning to TRBD1. The CDR3 spans 15 residues. Germline CDR1 reads PRHDT; CDR2 reads FYEKMQ (reference sequence). The V and J ends lost 3 bases and 4 bases, in that order; junction bases with no gene match: 5. This chain's CDR3 is CASSLSGGPTGELFF. CDR3 coding DNA: TGTGCCAGCAGCTTGTCAGGGGGACCCACCGGGGAGCTGTTTTTT.

This clone was detected ten times or more. The chain combines TRBV9 with TRBJ2-5; tentatively, D is TRBD2 (5 bases). With 4 bases removed from V and 0 bases from J, the gap between germline ends came to 7 bases. Germline CDR1 SGDLS, CDR2 YYNGEE. The CDR3 extends over 13 amino acids. CDR3 bases: TGTGCCAGCAGCCCGGGGTACCAAGAGACCCAGTACTTC. The encoded protein is CASSPGYQETQYF.

A few counts support this clone. One junction end does not reproduce the germline sequence, and a read error may be involved. The V call is TRBV24-1, the J call TRBJ1-3; D is perhaps TRBD1 (6 bases). Germline V gene lookup returns CDR1 KGHDR and CDR2 SFDVKD. The CDR3 consists of 11 residues. The CDR3: CATSEGGRVHF. In DNA, the CDR3 is TGTGCCACCAGTGAGGGGGGCCGGGTACATTTT.

This chain connects TRBV11-3 to TRBJ2-2, with no clear D. The CDR3 is 14 residues long. In germline, CDR1 is SGHNT, CDR2 YENEEA. The V gene lost 3 bases and the J gene lost 5 bases, with 10 bases spanning the gap. CDR3 residues: CASSFGLTTGELFF. In nucleotides, the CDR3 is TGTGCCAGCAGCTTTGGCCTAACTACCGGGGAGCTGTTTTTT.

As regards this clone: Just one base apart from a much larger clone, this may be a read error. V and J are TRBV12-3 or TRBV12-4 and TRBJ2-5; 9 bases are a match to TRBD1. The CDR3 covers 13 residues. The CDR3: CAGSDRGIETQYF. The DNA of the CDR3 is TGCGCCGGCAGTGACAGGGGGATAGAGACCCAGTACTTC.

The CDR3 DNA reads TGTGCCAGCATGCTCTCGGCCGGGGAGCTGTTTTTT. It yields the protein CASMLSAGELFF. The J gene is TRBJ2-2, the V gene TRBV5-6; D call uncertain. This CDR3 has 12 residues. The germline V gene has CDR1 SGHDT and CDR2 YYEEEE. Trimming took 6 bases from V and 6 from J, leaving 9 bases between them.

This clone was detected ten times or more. The V and J genes are TRBV28 and TRBJ1-5, with D maybe TRBD1 (6 bases). Per germline, CDR1 MDHEN and CDR2 SYDVKM. The V and J ends lost 5 bases and 7 bases respectively, with 18 bases between them. This CDR3 contains 15 residues. Written as DNA, the CDR3 is TGTGCCAGCAGTCACGGGACAAGCAGTAGGCAGCCCCAGCATTTT. It yields the protein CASSHGTSSRQPQHF.

In its sample, this clone was seen many times. V usage is TRBV29-1 and J usage is TRBJ2-7; D is ambiguous. Germline CDR1 is SQVTM and CDR2 is ANQGSEA. This CDR3 has 13 amino acids. The germline V and J ends were trimmed by 4 bases and 2 bases, with 12 bases remaining between them. In DNA, the CDR3 is TGCAGCGTTGGGCTCCTAGGCGCCTACGAGCAGTACTTC. Its protein product is CSVGLLGAYEQYF.

This clone came up a few times. This chain uses TRBV24-1 with TRBJ2-7; perhaps TRBD2 as D (5 bases). Trimming cost V 5 bases and J 7 bases, with 11 bases left between them. The CDR3 length is 12 residues. Germline values: CDR1 KGHDR, CDR2 SFDVKD. CDR3 sequence (DNA): TGTGCCACCAGTGGGCTCCGGGGTGAGCAGTACTTC. Amino acid sequence: CATSGLRGEQYF.

This clone is labeled medium-sized. The chain links TRBV6-4 to TRBJ2-3; D not resolved. The CDR3 contains 15 residues. Germline assignment: CDR1 MRHNA and CDR2 SNTAGT. V lost 3 bases to trimming and J lost 0 bases, with 10 bases between them. The DNA of the CDR3 is TGTGCCAGCAGTGAGGCAGACGCTAGCACAGATACGCAGTATTTT. Amino acids: CASSEADASTDTQYF.

This clone occurred many times. The chain recombines TRBV20-1 with TRBJ2-5; the D is unclear. Trimming shortened V by 5 bases and J by 4 bases, and 14 bases separated the two germline ends. Germline V CDR1 and CDR2: DFQATT, SNEGSKA (reference sequence). This CDR3 region has 13 residues. The CDR3 nucleotides read TGCAGTGCTTTCCCGTCGGGCCGAGAGACCCAGTACTTC. Protein sequence: CSAFPSGRETQYF.

This clone was seen many times. An end of the junction does not agree with germline; a read error may underlie this. The chain links TRBV7-7 to TRBJ2-3; unclear D gene. The CDR3 contains 13 residues. CDR1 is SSHAT, CDR2 FNYEAQ, per germline (reference sequence). The CDR3: CASSPGRTDTQYF. The CDR3 nucleotides read TGTGCTAGCAGCCCGGGCCGCACAGATACGCAGTATTTT. Using reference TRBV7-7 and TRBJ2-3 for the parts outside the CDR3, the full variable domain is GAGVSQSPRYKVTKRGQDVTLRCDPISSHATLYWYQQALGQGPEFLTYFNYEAQPDKSGLPSDRFSAERPEGSISTLTIQRTEQRDSAMYRCASSPGRTDTQYFGPGTRLTVL.

Many counts were recorded for this clone. The chain recombines TRBV7-9 with TRBJ1-2; the match to TRBD1 covers 7 bases. Losses at the gene ends were 1 base for V and 6 bases for J; bases not matched to a gene: 5. This CDR3 has 14 residues. Germline V gene lookup returns CDR1 SEHNR and CDR2 FQNEAQ (reference sequence). The CDR3: CASSLGPGGNGYTF. The CDR3 DNA follows: TGTGCCAGCAGCTTAGGTCCAGGGGGGAATGGCTACACCTTC.

Concerning this clone itself: The CDR3 end shows no conserved phenylalanine or tryptophan, and so a read error is likely. The chain couples TRBV6-1 to TRBJ1-2; possible D gene TRBD1, 6 bases. The germline CDR1 and CDR2 sequences are MNHNS and SASEGT. Between the trimmed V and J ends, which lost 6 bases and 6 bases, there was a span of 17 bases. The CDR3 contains 14 residues. Written as DNA, the CDR3 is TGTGCCAGCAGACATTTATCAGGGGCTGATGGCTACACCTCC. Its protein is CASRHLSGADGYTS.

There are many counts of this clone. This chain joins TRBV11-3 and TRBJ1-1, with a possible D match to TRBD1 (5 bases). The germline V and J ends were trimmed by 4 bases and 1 base, with 13 bases remaining between them. The V gene's germline CDR1 is SGHNT and CDR2 YENEEA. The CDR3 is 15 amino acids. The CDR3 DNA sequence: TGTGCCAGCAGCTCATGGGGGGAAAAGAACACTGAAGCTTTCTTT. It specifies CASSSWGEKNTEAFF.